Shown below are 8 T cell receptor beta chains from a single sample sequenced in a study of shared T cell receptors in the human thymus. Libraries were prepared by immunoSEQ multiplex PCR; TCRdb keeps only in-frame clonotypes and omits some of them. This sample carries approximately 400,000 clones, around 95% of them seen once, and the ten largest clones take around 0.018%. Sequencing was carried out using thymocytes. These receptors all stem from a human donor.

This clone was detected only once. The rearrangement links TRBV18 to TRBJ1-5; tentative D call: TRBD1 (6 bases). Per germline, CDR1 KGHSH and CDR2 LQKENI. V lost 2 bases and J lost 5, with 10 bases in between. The CDR3 is 14 amino acids. The CDR3 sequence: CASSPRGGYQPQHF. In DNA, the CDR3 is TGTGCCAGCTCACCAAGGGGGGGGTATCAGCCCCAGCATTTT.

The V and J genes are TRBV6-5 and TRBJ1-1, with TRBD1 matching over 7 bases. The CDR3 runs to 14 residues. The germline CDR1 and CDR2 sequences are MNHEY and SVGAGI. V was clipped by 6 bases and J by 0 bases; unmatched bases: 4. The DNA of the CDR3 is TGTGCCAGCAGAGCCGGGACAGTGAACACTGAAGCTTTCTTT. Translated: CASRAGTVNTEAFF.

CDR3 sequence (DNA): TGTGCCAGCAGCTGCGCGGGGCGGGAACCCCACGAGCAGTACTTC. It yields the protein CASSCAGREPHEQYF. V and J are TRBV5-4 and TRBJ2-7; maybe TRBD2 (6 bases). The CDR3 consists of 15 residues. Germline loops: CDR1 SGHNT, CDR2 YYREEE (reference sequence). V lost 3 bases and J lost 5, with 18 bases in between. Full variable domain (rest looked up from reference TRBV5-4 and TRBJ2-7): ETGVTQSPTHLIKTRGQQVTLRCSSQSGHNTVSWYQQALGQGPQFIFQYYREEENGRGNFPPRFSGLQFPNYSSELNVNALELDDSALYLCASSCAGREPHEQYFGPGTRLTVT.

The V and J genes are TRBV29-1 and TRBJ2-1; the D gene is possibly TRBD2 (6 bases). CDR1 is SQVTM and CDR2 is ANQGSEA in the germline V gene. The CDR3 is 15 residues long. V was pared by 7 bases and J by 4 bases, with 20 bases between. Here the CDR3 DNA reads TGCAGCGCCGTGGACTCCCCTAGCGCGTACAATGAGCAGTTCTTC. It codes for CSAVDSPSAYNEQFF.

The chain recombines TRBV9 with TRBJ2-1; D may be TRBD1 (5 bases). CDR1 and CDR2 (germline): SGDLS, YYNGEE. This CDR3 is built from 17 residues. Trimming took off 3 bases at V and 0 bases at J, with 16 bases between the two ends. The CDR3 loop is CASSAGGATGSYNEQFF. The CDR3 DNA reads as TGTGCCAGCAGCGCGGGTGGGGCTACGGGCTCCTACAATGAGCAGTTCTTC. The full variable domain, with the rest looked up from reference TRBV9 and TRBJ2-1, is DSGVTQTPKHLITATGQRVTLRCSPRSGDLSVYWYQQSLDQGLQFLIQYYNGEERAKGNILERFSAQQFPDLHSELNLSSLELGDSALYFCASSAGGATGSYNEQFFGPGTRLTVL.

The chain recombines TRBV4-1 with TRBJ2-3; D is ambiguous. V dropped 2 bases and J dropped 6 bases, with 12 bases sitting between them. This CDR3 spans 14 amino acids. Germline V lookup: CDR1 MGHRA, CDR2 YSYEKL. The CDR3 nucleotides are TGCGCCAGCAGCCAAAACCCCGGAAGGGATACGCAGTATTTT. Its translation is CASSQNPGRDTQYF.

The genes are TRBV28 and TRBJ2-1; D is perhaps TRBD2 (6 bases). The CDR3 runs 14 residues. CDR1 and CDR2 from the germline V gene are MDHEN and SYDVKM. V lost 2 bases to trimming and J lost 8 bases, with 13 bases between them. The CDR3 loop reads CASSLNAPGDEQFF. DNA for the CDR3: TGTGCCAGCAGTTTAAATGCCCCGGGGGATGAGCAGTTCTTC.

The genes are TRBV5-4 and TRBJ2-7; weak D call: TRBD2 (6 bases). Trimming removed 6 bases from V and 0 bases from J, with 19 bases in between. The CDR3 spans 16 residues. Germline assignment: CDR1 SGHNT and CDR2 YYREEE (reference sequence). The CDR3 nucleotides are TGTGCCAGCAACCCCAAGCGGGCCCCGAGCTCCTACGAGCAGTACTTC. Its translation: CASNPKRAPSSYEQYF.